This TCR beta chain was sequenced during a study of cytotoxic CD8 clonotypes in ibrutinib-treated CLL. Sequencing used immunoSEQ multiplex PCR; TCRdb keeps in-frame clones, though not all of them. The table lists 330,000 or so clones, under 70% of them singletons. Germline V gives CDR1 SGHRS, CDR2 YFSETQ. V gave up 4 bases and J gave up 5 bases, with 15 bases separating them. The CDR3 has 14 residues. The sample in question was PBMCs, obtained after 36 months of ibrutinib treatment. This clonotype originated in a human donor with chronic lymphocytic leukemia. This chain links TRBV5-1 with TRBJ1-1; TRBD1 is a possible D gene (6 bases). The CDR3 nucleotides read TGCGCCAGCAGCAAACCGGGACATGAGACTGAAGCTTTCTTT. Translating gives CASSKPGHETEAFF.